This TCR beta chain emerged from a study of blood T cell repertoires in COVID-19. Study in general: Donors in the United States, Italy and Spain gave samples during acute or convalescent COVID-19. The analysed material was cDNA or gDNA that came from T cells, B-cell-depleted T cells, or PBMCs.

The authors' processing: Counts of nucleated cells, estimated from reference gene primer amplification, were obtained. The data were produced by immunoSEQ multiplex PCR, yet TCRdb's version contains in-frame clones alone and is incomplete. That table is the source of V, J and clone size, and D and trimming were worked out from the DNA. The table lists fewer than 200,000 clones, around nine tenths of them singletons. The V gene lost 4 bases and the J gene lost 3 bases, with 7 bases spanning the gap. The CDR3 loop spans 13 amino acids. What was sequenced was peripheral blood. This chain links TRBV12-3 or TRBV12-4 with TRBJ2-4; maybe TRBD2 (5 bases). The receptor was derived from a woman aged 18-29 years who had recovered from COVID-19. The CDR3 reads CASSSGDKNIQYF. Here the CDR3 DNA reads TGTGCCAGCAGTTCCGGGGACAAAAACATTCAGTACTTC.